This T cell receptor (beta chain) was retrieved from a study of vaccination and CD4 T cells after COVID-19. Study overall: Convalescent individuals exhibited SARS-CoV-2 positivity on nasal swab PCR, with nine mild and one severe presentation. Median time from COVID diagnosis to post-COVID sampling was under 120 days (35 to 161). Stimulation used overlapping spike peptides from SARS-CoV-2, HCoV-NL63, HCoV-OC43 and HCoV-229E. Findings of the study overall: In convalescent patients, 304 of 307 vaccine-specific clones were mono-reactive for SARS-CoV-2 spike.

This CDR3 comprises 13 residues. V gave up 5 bases and J gave up 1 base, with 8 bases separating them. CDR1 is MNHEY and CDR2 is SVGEGT in the germline V gene. This clonotype came up a few times. Its target is not known. Oncomine TCR Beta short-read sequencing was applied to DNA from cultured CD4+ T cells. TCRdb independently ran MiXCR on the PCR reads; one entry per CDR3 protein. Of some 10,000 distinct CDR3 sequences in the sample, under 55% are singletons; the top ten hold about 34%. The treatment: roughly 10-day PBMC culture with coronavirus spike peptide pools or control peptides (ViraFEST assay).

The TCR sequence derives from a human donor who had recovered from COVID-19. The gene calls are TRBV6-2 or TRBV6-3 and TRBJ1-2; D gene uncertain. Sequences were obtained from CD4+ T cells from blood, cultured in vitro. The CDR3 nucleotides are TGTGCCAGCAGTCGAGGGAATAACTATGGCTACACCTTC. Protein product: CASSRGNNYGYTF.